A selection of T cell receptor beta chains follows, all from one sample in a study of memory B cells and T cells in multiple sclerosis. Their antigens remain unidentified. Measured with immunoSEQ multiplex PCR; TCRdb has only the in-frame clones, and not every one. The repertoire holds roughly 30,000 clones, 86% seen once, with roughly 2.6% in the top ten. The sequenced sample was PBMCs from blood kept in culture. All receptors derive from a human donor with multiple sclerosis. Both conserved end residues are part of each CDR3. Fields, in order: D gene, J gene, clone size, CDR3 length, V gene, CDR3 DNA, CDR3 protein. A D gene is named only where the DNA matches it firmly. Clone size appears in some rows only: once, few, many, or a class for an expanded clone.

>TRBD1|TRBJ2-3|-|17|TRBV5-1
TGCGCCAGCAGCTTGGTTGCGTCGGACAGGGGCCCAGATACGCAGTATTTT
CASSLVASDRGPDTQYF
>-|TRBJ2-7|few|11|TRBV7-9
TGTGCCAGCAGCTCAAACTACGAGCAGTACTTC
CASSSNYEQYF
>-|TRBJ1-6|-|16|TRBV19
TGTGCCAGTAGCCTCGACAGGAGCTCCTATAATTCACCCCTCCACTTT
CASSLDRSSYNSPLHF
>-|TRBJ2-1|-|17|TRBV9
TGTGCCAGCAGCGTGGTAGCGGGACAGGGTTCCTACAATGAGCAGTTCTTC
CASSVVAGQGSYNEQFF
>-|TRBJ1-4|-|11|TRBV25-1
TGTGCCAGCAGTGGAATGTCTGAACTGTTTTTT
CASSGMSELFF
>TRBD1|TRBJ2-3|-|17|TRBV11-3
TGTGCCAGCAGCTTAGGGACAGGGGGCCAGGGCACAGATACGCAGTATTTT
CASSLGTGGQGTDTQYF
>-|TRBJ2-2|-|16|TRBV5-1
TGCGCCAGCACAGCTTGGGGACAATCGAACACCGGGGAGCTGTTTTTT
CASTAWGQSNTGELFF
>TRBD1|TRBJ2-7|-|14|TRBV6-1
TGTGCCAGCAGTTATCAACAGGGGGACTACGAGCAGTACTTC
CASSYQQGDYEQYF
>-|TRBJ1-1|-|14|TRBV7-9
TGTGCCAGCAGCTTAGGCGGCGAGAACACTGAAGCTTTCTTT
CASSLGGENTEAFF
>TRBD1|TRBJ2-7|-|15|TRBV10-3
TGTGCCATCAGTAAACTAGGACAGGGTTACTACGAGCAGTACTTC
CAISKLGQGYYEQYF
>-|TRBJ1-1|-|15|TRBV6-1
TGTGCCAGCAGTGGTCACTTAATCCGGGACACTGAAGCTTTCTTT
CASSGHLIRDTEAFF
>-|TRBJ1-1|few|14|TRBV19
TGTGCCAGTGCCGAACCCGGTTTGGACACTGAAGCTTTCTTT
CASAEPGLDTEAFF
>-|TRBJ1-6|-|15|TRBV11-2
TGTGCCAGCAGCTTATTGGGGGTCTCCGTGGGACCCCTCCACTTT
CASSLLGVSVGPLHF
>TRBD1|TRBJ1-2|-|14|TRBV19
TGTGCCAGTACCCCGGGACAGTCTAACTATGGCTACACCTTC
CASTPGQSNYGYTF
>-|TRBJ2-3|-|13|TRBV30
TGTGCCTGGAGTCGTCAGCGGCCTGATACGCAGTATTTT
CAWSRQRPDTQYF
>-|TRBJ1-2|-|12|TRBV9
TGTGCCAGCAGCGCGGATCCTGGGGGCTACACCTTC
CASSADPGGYTF
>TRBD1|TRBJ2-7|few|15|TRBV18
TGTGCCAGCTCACGGGCCGGGACAGGGGAATACGAGCAGTACTTC
CASSRAGTGEYEQYF
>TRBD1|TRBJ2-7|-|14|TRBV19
TGTGCCAGTAGCCCCGGGACAGGTAGCTACGAGCAGTACTTC
CASSPGTGSYEQYF
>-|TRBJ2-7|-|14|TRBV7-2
TGTGCCAGCAGCCTGTTTGCGCAGGGCTACGAGCAGTACTTC
CASSLFAQGYEQYF
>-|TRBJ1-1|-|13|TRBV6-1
TGTGCCAGCAGCATTGACGGGAACACTGAAGCTTTCTTT
CASSIDGNTEAFF
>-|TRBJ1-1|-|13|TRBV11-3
TGTGCCAGCAGCTCGCCGCCGGGTACTGAAGCTTTCTTT
CASSSPPGTEAFF
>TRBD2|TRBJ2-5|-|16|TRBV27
TGTGCCAGCAGTTTTGGAGCGGGAGGGCCTTGGGAGACCCAGTACTTC
CASSFGAGGPWETQYF
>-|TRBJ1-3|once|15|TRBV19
TGTGCCAGTAGTACTATCGGAAATCGGGATAACACCATATATTTT
CASSTIGNRDNTIYF
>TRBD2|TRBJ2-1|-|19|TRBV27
TGTGCCAGCAGTCAAACTAGCGGGGGGCCGCCCTCCTCCTACAATGAGCAGTTCTTC
CASSQTSGGPPSSYNEQFF
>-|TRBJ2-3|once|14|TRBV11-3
TGTGCCAGCAGCCTAGGCGGGAGCACAGATACGCAGTATTTT
CASSLGGSTDTQYF